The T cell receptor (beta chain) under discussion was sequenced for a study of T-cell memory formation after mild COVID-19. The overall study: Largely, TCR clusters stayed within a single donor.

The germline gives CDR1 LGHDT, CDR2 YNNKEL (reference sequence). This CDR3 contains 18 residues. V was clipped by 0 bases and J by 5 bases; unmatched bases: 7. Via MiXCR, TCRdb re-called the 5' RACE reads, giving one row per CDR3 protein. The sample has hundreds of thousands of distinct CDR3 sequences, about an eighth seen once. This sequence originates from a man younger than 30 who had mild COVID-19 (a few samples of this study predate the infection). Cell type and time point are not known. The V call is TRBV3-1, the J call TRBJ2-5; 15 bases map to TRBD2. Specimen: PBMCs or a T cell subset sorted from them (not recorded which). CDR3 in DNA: TGTGCCAGCAGCCAAGATAGGACTAGCGGGGGGGCTGGGGAGACCCAGTACTTC. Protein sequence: CASSQDRTSGGAGETQYF.